These 8 T cell receptor beta chains came from one sample sequenced in a study of T cells in Graves' hyperthyroidism and ophthalmopathy. RNA transcripts were the template for amplifying TCR beta CDR3 regions. First-round RT-PCR targeting the TCR CDR3 was performed with the HTBI primer set. TCRdb reanalysed the multiplex PCR reads using MiXCR and keeps one entry per CDR3 protein. The data contain approximately 710,000 distinct CDR3 sequences, 17% of them singletons. The sequencing sample was made of blood. The receptor set was obtained from a man aged 50 or older with Graves' hyperthyroidism.

This clonotype was seen ten or more times. The gene calls are TRBV27 and TRBJ1-5; D possibly corresponds to TRBD1 (5 bases). This CDR3 comprises 16 residues. Per germline, CDR1 MNHEY and CDR2 SMNVEV (reference sequence). The ends were cut back, 5 bases at V and 5 bases at J, with 19 bases in the middle. The CDR3 spells CASSHGTRSVDQPQHF. In DNA, the CDR3 is TGTGCCAGCAGTCATGGGACCCGATCGGTGGATCAGCCCCAGCATTTT.

This chain uses TRBV7-9 with TRBJ2-3, with no clear D. Germline V CDR1 and CDR2: SEHNR, FQNEAQ (reference sequence). This CDR3 is 15 amino acids long. V was shortened by 3 bases and J by 2 bases, with 12 bases between the two germline ends. The CDR3 reads CASSLRQDPTDTQYF. The CDR3 nucleotides read TGTGCCAGCAGCTTGAGGCAGGACCCCACAGATACGCAGTATTTT.

This clonotype was seen many times. The CDR3 DNA is TGTGCCAGCAGCTTAAATCCCGGCGCTGAAGCTTTCTTT. Its protein is CASSLNPGAEAFF. The gene calls are TRBV13 and TRBJ1-1; D gene uncertain. From germline, CDR1 is PRHDT and CDR2 FYEKMQ (reference sequence). This CDR3 contains 13 residues. Trimming cost V 2 bases and J 6 bases, with 10 bases left between them.

The chain couples TRBV29-1 to TRBJ1-1; D call uncertain. This CDR3 contains 13 residues. CDR1 is SQVTM, CDR2 ANQGSEA, per germline. V lost 7 bases and J 3 bases, leaving 15 bases between the germline ends. The CDR3 spells CSAFTGGDTEAFF. DNA of the CDR3: TGCAGCGCATTCACCGGAGGCGACACTGAAGCTTTCTTT.

This clonotype was seen at least ten times. The chain carries TRBV18 and TRBJ2-5; the match to TRBD2 covers 7 bases. Trimming at V came to 2 bases and at J to 4 bases, leaving 7 bases not matched to a gene. CDR3 size: 15 residues. From germline, CDR1 is KGHSH and CDR2 LQKENI. The CDR3 nucleotides read TGTGCCAGCTCACCAGAAAACTGGGGGGGAGAGACCCAGTACTTC. The encoded protein is CASSPENWGGETQYF.

This clonotype appeared many times. The V call is TRBV7-6, the J call TRBJ2-5; tentative D call: TRBD2 (5 bases). CDR3 length equals 15 residues. The germline V gene encodes CDR1 SGHVS and CDR2 FNYEAQ. The ends were cut back, 2 bases at V and 4 bases at J, with 14 bases in the middle. CDR3 region: CASSLNIVGVETQYF. CDR3 DNA: TGTGCCAGCAGCTTAAACATTGTGGGAGTAGAGACCCAGTACTTC.

The chain recombines TRBV30 with TRBJ2-3, with D hard to call. Per germline, CDR1 GTSNPN and CDR2 SVGIG (reference sequence). CDR3 length equals 14 residues. Trimming shortened V by 4 bases and J by 0 bases, and 11 bases separated the two germline ends. The chain's CDR3 is CAWNGPLSTDTQYF. The DNA of the CDR3 is TGTGCCTGGAACGGACCGTTAAGCACAGATACGCAGTATTTT.

This clonotype appeared many times. CDR3 DNA: TGTGCCTGGAGAAGACAGGGAAGTAATTCACCCCTCCACTTT. Its protein is CAWRRQGSNSPLHF. The chain uses TRBV30 and TRBJ1-6; 7 bases agree with TRBD1. The ends lost 3 bases at V and 6 bases at J; junction bases unmatched: 5. This CDR3 has 14 amino acids. Per the germline V gene, CDR1 is GTSNPN and CDR2 is SVGIG (reference sequence).